This TCR beta chain was recovered during a study of blood T cell repertoires in COVID-19. As for the study in general: Nucleic acid was either cDNA or gDNA, and it came from T cells, B-cell-depleted T cells, or PBMCs.

Libraries were prepared by immunoSEQ multiplex PCR; TCRdb keeps only in-frame clonotypes and omits some of them. In the table there are roughly 80,000 clones, under 85% of which are singletons. The CDR3 loop spans 14 amino acids. V lost 2 bases, J lost 10 bases, and 15 bases lay in between. Germline loops: CDR1 WNHNN, CDR2 SYGVQD (reference sequence). This TCR derives from a human donor in a cohort sampled during active COVID-19. Specimen: peripheral blood. The chain carries TRBV10-1 and TRBJ1-5; no definite D call. The CDR3 bases are TGCGCCAGCAGTGAGGGTACGGCCGGAGGACCCCAGCATTTT. It encodes CASSEGTAGGPQHF.